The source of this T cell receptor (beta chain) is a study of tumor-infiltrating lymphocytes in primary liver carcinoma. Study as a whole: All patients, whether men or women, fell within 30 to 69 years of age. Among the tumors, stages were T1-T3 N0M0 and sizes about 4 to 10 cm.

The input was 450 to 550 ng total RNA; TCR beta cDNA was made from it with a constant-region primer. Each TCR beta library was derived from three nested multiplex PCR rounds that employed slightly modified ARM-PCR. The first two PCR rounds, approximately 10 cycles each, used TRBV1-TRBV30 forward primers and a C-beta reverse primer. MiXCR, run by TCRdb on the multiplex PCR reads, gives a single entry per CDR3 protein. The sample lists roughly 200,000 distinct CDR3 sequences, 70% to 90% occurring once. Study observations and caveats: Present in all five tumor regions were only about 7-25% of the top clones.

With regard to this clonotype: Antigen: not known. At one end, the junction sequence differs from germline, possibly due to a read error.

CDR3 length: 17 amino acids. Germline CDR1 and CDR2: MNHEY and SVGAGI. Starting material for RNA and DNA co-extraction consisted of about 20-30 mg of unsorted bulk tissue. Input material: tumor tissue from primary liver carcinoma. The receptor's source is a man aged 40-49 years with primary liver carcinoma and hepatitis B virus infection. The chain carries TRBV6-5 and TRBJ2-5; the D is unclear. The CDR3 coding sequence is TGTGCCAGAAGTTCCGGAAAGTCACAGATCCCTCAAGAGATCCTGTACTTC. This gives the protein CARSSGKSQIPQEILYF.